One sample yielded the 27 T cell receptor beta chains listed below, sequenced in a study of OX40 agonist ivuxolimab in advanced cancers. The data were produced by immunoSEQ multiplex PCR, yet TCRdb's version contains in-frame clones alone and is incomplete. The sample yields tens of thousands of clones, around 92% seen once. The sample in question was CD4+ or CD8+ T cells sorted from blood, obtained in a trial of the OX40 agonist ivuxolimab. These receptors all come from an adult with an advanced solid tumor such as melanoma, head and neck, liver or kidney cancer.

This clone was detected only once. The chain carries TRBV18 and TRBJ2-1; D is perhaps TRBD2 (7 bases). Trimming took 3 bases from V and 9 from J, leaving 15 bases between them. CDR3 length: 14 residues. Germline V CDR1 and CDR2: KGHSH, LQKENI. The CDR3 DNA reads as TGTGCCAGCTCACCTCCGGGGGGCTTAGTTGAGCAGTTCTTC. This sequence encodes CASSPPGGLVEQFF.

V and J are TRBV13 and TRBJ1-1; 8 nucleotides match TRBD1. The junction had 4 bases not matched to a gene; V was cut back by 0 bases and J by 7 bases. Germline V CDR1 and CDR2: PRHDT, FYEKMQ (reference sequence). This CDR3 has 14 residues. The DNA of the CDR3 is TGTGCCAGCAGCTTAGGACAGGGGGAGGGTGAAGCTTTCTTT. It encodes CASSLGQGEGEAFF.

This chain joins TRBV10-3 and TRBJ2-2; TRBD2 might be the D (5 bases). Trimming took 2 bases from V and 2 from J, leaving 6 bases between them. Germline V gene data show CDR1 as ENHRY and CDR2 as SYGVKD. This CDR3 contains 14 residues. In nucleotides, the CDR3 is TGTGCCATCAGTGAGCGGGGAAACACCGGGGAGCTGTTTTTT. Its translation: CAISERGNTGELFF.

This chain links TRBV7-3 with TRBJ2-7, with TRBD2 matching 11 bases. J gave up 3 bases and V 5 bases, and 9 bases lay outside the gene matches. This CDR3 region has 16 residues. In germline, CDR1 is SGHTA, CDR2 FQGTGA. CDR3: CASSPELAGANYEQYF. CDR3 DNA sequence: TGTGCCAGCAGCCCAGAACTAGCGGGGGCGAACTACGAGCAGTACTTC.

The rearrangement uses TRBV5-1 and TRBJ2-5; 15 nucleotides agree with TRBD2. V shed 4 bases and J 5 bases; nucleotides not matched to a gene: 9. Germline V gene lookup returns CDR1 SGHRS and CDR2 YFSETQ. The CDR3 covers 17 residues. The DNA for the CDR3 is TGCGCCAGCAGCGCGGGACTAGCGGGGGGCCTCTCGGAGACCCAGTACTTC. Its translation is CASSAGLAGGLSETQYF.

V usage is TRBV29-1 and J usage is TRBJ1-1; D is perhaps TRBD1 (5 bases). CDR1 SQVTM and CDR2 ANQGSEA come from the germline V gene. The CDR3 totals 11 residues. The V end lost 6 bases, the J end lost 7 bases, and 12 bases lay between the germline ends. CDR3 sequence (DNA): TGCAGCGTCGCCGGGGCCTATGAAGCTTTCTTT. Encoded protein: CSVAGAYEAFF.

The chain combines TRBV11-3 with TRBJ2-1, with 7 bases aligning to TRBD1. Unmatched junction bases numbered 10, after V lost 5 bases and J lost 6 bases. This CDR3 is built from 15 residues. Per the germline V gene, CDR1 is SGHNT and CDR2 is YENEEA. The DNA for the CDR3 is TGTGCCAGCAGCCCCTTCGGGACAGAGGTCAATGAGCAGTTCTTC. Its translation: CASSPFGTEVNEQFF.

The V call is TRBV4-1, the J call TRBJ2-7; D may be TRBD1 (6 bases). The germline gives CDR1 MGHRA, CDR2 YSYEKL. V was clipped by 3 bases and J by 1 base, with 13 bases between them. CDR3 length equals 15 residues. CDR3 sequence: CASSHGTTPSYEQYF. For the CDR3, the DNA is TGCGCCAGCAGCCATGGGACAACACCTTCCTACGAGCAGTACTTC.

The V and J genes are TRBV7-2 and TRBJ1-2; 10 positions match TRBD1. The CDR3 runs to 15 residues. Germline V CDR1 and CDR2: SGHTA, FQGNSA. With V trimmed by 0 bases and J by 3 bases, 1 base remained unmatched. The DNA of the CDR3 is TGTGCCAGCAGCTTAGCGGGGACAGGGGACTATGGCTACACCTTC. Its protein product is CASSLAGTGDYGYTF.

The chain joins TRBV7-9 to TRBJ1-5; D is ambiguous. CDR3 length: 14 residues. V lost 3 bases and J lost 3, with 9 bases in between. Germline loops: CDR1 SEHNR, CDR2 FQNEAQ (reference sequence). Written as DNA, the CDR3 is TGTGCCAGCAGCTTGGACGACTTCAATCAGCCCCAGCATTTT. This encodes CASSLDDFNQPQHF.

The chain uses TRBV6-5 and TRBJ2-1; possibly TRBD1 or TRBD2 for D (5 bases each). CDR3 length: 12 residues. V dropped 4 bases and J dropped 10 bases, with 11 bases sitting between them. Germline V gives CDR1 MNHEY, CDR2 SVGAGI. The CDR3 DNA follows: TGTGCCAGCAGTTTTGGGACCGAAGAGCAGTTCTTC. Translating it yields CASSFGTEEQFF.

The chain carries TRBV6-5 and TRBJ2-7; the D gene could be TRBD1 or TRBD2 (6 bases each). The CDR3 spans 11 residues. Germline V gene sequence: CDR1 MNHEY, CDR2 SVGAGI. The V and J ends lost 8 bases and 2 bases respectively, with 7 bases between them. The CDR3 sequence is CASGGPYEQYF. The CDR3 region has the DNA TGTGCCAGCGGGGGGCCCTACGAGCAGTACTTC.

The V and J genes are TRBV2 and TRBJ2-1, with a tentative D call TRBD2 (5 bases). CDR3 length: 12 amino acids. V lost 3 bases to trimming and J lost 5 bases, with 5 bases between them. In germline, CDR1 is SNHLY, CDR2 FYNNEI. Written as DNA, the CDR3 is TGTGCCAGCAGTGACGGGAACAATGAGCAGTTCTTC. Protein sequence: CASSDGNNEQFF.

The CDR3 reads CASSLGGGPGSPLHF. CDR3 DNA sequence: TGTGCCAGCAGCTTAGGTGGGGGGCCGGGATCACCCCTCCACTTT. The rearrangement uses TRBV7-6 and TRBJ1-6; D may be TRBD1 (6 bases). The CDR3 loop spans 15 amino acids. Germline-derived CDR1 and CDR2 are SGHVS and FNYEAQ. The V gene lost 1 base and the J gene lost 10 bases, with 14 bases spanning the gap. The complete variable domain, with remaining parts taken from reference TRBV7-6 and TRBJ1-6, reads GAGVSQSPRYKVTKRGQDVALRCDPISGHVSLYWYRQALGQGPEFLTYFNYEAQQDKSGLPNDRFSAERPEGSISTLTIQRTEQRDSAMYRCASSLGGGPGSPLHFGNGTRLTVT.

The chain links TRBV2 to TRBJ1-2; perhaps TRBD1 as D (5 bases). V was trimmed by 1 base and J by 2 bases, leaving 17 bases between them. Germline assignment: CDR1 SNHLY and CDR2 FYNNEI. The CDR3 is 17 amino acids. This CDR3 is CASSEGFPPGPNYGYTF. The CDR3 DNA reads as TGTGCCAGCAGTGAAGGGTTTCCGCCGGGGCCGAACTATGGCTACACCTTC.

The V call is TRBV14, the J call TRBJ2-7; 10 positions match TRBD1. The ends lost 3 bases at V and 5 bases at J; junction bases unmatched: 7. The CDR3 extends over 15 amino acids. Germline-derived CDR1 and CDR2 are SGHDN and FVKESK. In nucleotides, the CDR3 is TGTGCCAGCAGCCAGGGAACCGGGACAGGGGACGAGCAGTACTTC. As protein: CASSQGTGTGDEQYF.

The CDR3 DNA follows: TGTGCCAGCAGCTTAGTGTCACCGTCCTACGAGCAGTACTTC. Its translation is CASSLVSPSYEQYF. J is TRBJ2-7 and V is TRBV11-2; D not resolved. V lost 1 base, J lost 1 base, and 8 bases lay in between. Per germline, CDR1 SGHAT and CDR2 FQNNGV. This CDR3 spans 14 amino acids. The full variable domain, with the rest looked up from reference TRBV11-2 and TRBJ2-7, is EAGVAQSPRYKIIEKRQSVAFWCNPISGHATLYWYQQILGQGPKLLIQFQNNGVVDDSQLPKDRFSAERLKGVDSTLKIQPAKLEDSAVYLCASSLVSPSYEQYFGPGTRLTVT.

This clone occurred a few times. The CDR3, as DNA: TGTGCCAGCAGCCGCCCGATTGGGGTCAACACTGAAGCTTTCTTT. This gives the protein CASSRPIGVNTEAFF. V is TRBV7-9 and J is TRBJ1-1; D is unresolved. Trimming left V 5 bases short and J 2 bases short, with 15 bases between. There are 15 residues in the CDR3. In germline, CDR1 is SEHNR, CDR2 FQNEAQ (reference sequence).

This chain links TRBV28 with TRBJ2-5; 7 nucleotides agree with TRBD1. CDR1 is MDHEN and CDR2 is SYDVKM in the germline V gene. The V segment lost 4 bases and the J segment 5 bases; nucleotides outside the gene matches: 16. The CDR3 is 17 amino acids. The CDR3 coding sequence is TGTGCCAGCAGTTCCCTGAGGGGGCAGACGCCTGGGGAGACCCAGTACTTC. Translating it yields CASSSLRGQTPGETQYF. Based on the CDR3 plus reference TRBV28 and TRBJ2-5, the full variable domain is DVKVTQSSRYLVKRTGEKVFLECVQDMDHENMFWYRQDPGLGLRLIYFSYDVKMKEKGDIPEGYSVSREKKERFSLILESASTNQTSMYLCASSSLRGQTPGETQYFGPGTRLLVL.

As regards this clone: One end of the junction fails to match germline, which may point to a read error. This sequence joins TRBV27 and TRBJ2-7, with D possibly being TRBD1 (6 bases). CDR1 MNHEY and CDR2 SMNVEV come from the germline V gene (reference sequence). The CDR3 extends over 15 amino acids. CDR3 nucleotides: TGTGTCAGCAGTCCCCCAGGGGCGAGGGCCTACGAGCAGTACTTC. This encodes CVSSPPGARAYEQYF.

This chain connects TRBV29-1 to TRBJ1-2; TRBD1 agrees at 7 bases. V trimming: 5 bases; J trimming: 5 bases; junction bases outside the gene matches: 8. The CDR3 contains 13 residues. Germline lookup yields CDR1 SQVTM and CDR2 ANQGSEA. As DNA, the CDR3 is TGCAGCGTTATAGACAGGGAGGAATATGGCTACACCTTC. Encoded protein: CSVIDREEYGYTF.

V gene TRBV5-1 combines with J gene TRBJ2-2; the D gene is possibly TRBD1 (5 bases). This CDR3 is 14 amino acids long. Trimming left V 2 bases short and J 3 bases short, with 8 bases between. CDR1 and CDR2 from the germline V gene are SGHRS and YFSETQ. The CDR3 DNA follows: TGCGCCAGCAGCTTAGGGGCCTACACCGGGGAGCTGTTTTTT. It is translated as CASSLGAYTGELFF.

This clone was found once. The V call is TRBV9, the J call TRBJ1-1, with 8 bases matching TRBD1. The V and J ends lost 2 bases and 2 bases, in that order; junction bases with no gene match: 2. Germline V gene data show CDR1 as SGDLS and CDR2 as YYNGEE. The CDR3 contains 14 residues. The CDR3 DNA reads TGTGCCAGCAGCGTGGACAGGGCAAACACTGAAGCTTTCTTT. Translated: CASSVDRANTEAFF.

This clone was counted a single time. This chain connects TRBV9 to TRBJ2-1, with D maybe TRBD2 (6 bases). The CDR3 is 16 amino acids. V was trimmed by 3 bases and J by 4 bases, leaving 17 bases between them. The V gene's germline CDR1 is SGDLS and CDR2 YYNGEE. CDR3 in amino acids: CASSADGTGVYNEQFF. In DNA, the CDR3 is TGTGCCAGCAGCGCAGACGGGACTGGCGTATACAATGAGCAGTTCTTC. Drawing the rest from reference TRBV9 and TRBJ2-1, the complete variable domain is DSGVTQTPKHLITATGQRVTLRCSPRSGDLSVYWYQQSLDQGLQFLIQYYNGEERAKGNILERFSAQQFPDLHSELNLSSLELGDSALYFCASSADGTGVYNEQFFGPGTRLTVL.

The chain is built from TRBV9 and TRBJ2-7; 8 bases are a match to TRBD1. The CDR3 totals 14 residues. Germline CDR1 is SGDLS and CDR2 is YYNGEE. J lost 3 bases, V lost 3 bases, and 5 bases had no gene match. This CDR3 reads CASSAGQGGYEQYF. In DNA form, the CDR3 reads TGTGCCAGCAGCGCCGGACAGGGAGGCTACGAGCAGTACTTC.

V and J are TRBV7-6 and TRBJ1-1; TRBD1 might be the D (5 bases). Germline V gene lookup returns CDR1 SGHVS and CDR2 FNYEAQ. The V and J ends lost 4 bases and 4 bases respectively, with 25 bases between them. The CDR3 totals 18 residues. The CDR3 spells CASSSNPLFGAGGTEAFF. The CDR3 DNA is TGTGCCAGCAGCTCCAACCCCTTGTTTGGGGCGGGCGGCACTGAAGCTTTCTTT.

The chain combines TRBV29-1 with TRBJ1-2, with 7 bases identical to TRBD1. This CDR3 is built from 15 residues. Germline values: CDR1 SQVTM, CDR2 ANQGSEA. Unmatched junction bases numbered 8, after V lost 0 bases and J lost 4 bases. In DNA, the CDR3 is TGCAGCGTTGAAGATTACAGGGGCAAGGGCTATGGCTACACCTTC. This gives the protein CSVEDYRGKGYGYTF.